The entry that follows covers one T cell receptor beta chain sequence. Primers included in the PCR were 60 Vbeta and 13 Jbeta primers. Clones were sequenced by immunoSEQ multiplex PCR, and TCRdb holds only the in-frame ones, with some missing. There are about 170,000 clones in the sample; over 80% occur only once, and 1.2% lies in the top ten. This record belongs to a study of cytomegalovirus exposure and HLA in healthy donors. The wider study: As an earlier analysis found, 150 million to 200 million T cells yielded about 120 million unique TCR beta sequences.

Germline CDR1 SGHKS, CDR2 YYEKEE (reference sequence). The trim removed 4 bases at V and 8 bases at J, leaving 3 bases unmatched. This CDR3 is built from 13 residues. The specimen sequenced was PBMCs. The receptor's source is a boy aged 2 to 9 in good health and CMV-seronegative. The chain combines TRBV5-5 with TRBJ2-1; 10 nucleotides match TRBD1. The CDR3 DNA sequence: TGTGCCAGCAGCCGACAGGGGGCCTATGAGCAGTTCTTC. Translating gives CASSRQGAYEQFF.